Presented here are 9 T cell receptor beta chains from one specimen sequenced in a study of blood T cell repertoires in COVID-19. The data were produced by immunoSEQ multiplex PCR, yet TCRdb's version contains in-frame clones alone and is incomplete. The data contain about 98,000 clones, roughly 82% of them singletons. Sequencing was done on a sample of peripheral blood. The source is a man older than 75 with acute or convalescent COVID-19.

A word on this clone: The sample holds other DNA sequences that translate to the same CDR3. The chain is built from TRBV28 and TRBJ1-2; D is ambiguous. Germline V CDR1 and CDR2: MDHEN, SYDVKM. This CDR3 contains 12 residues. The ends were cut back, 5 bases at V and 2 bases at J, with 6 bases in the middle. CDR3 in amino acids: CASSPRNYGYTF. The CDR3 DNA sequence: TGTGCCAGCAGTCCTCGGAACTATGGCTACACCTTC.

The V and J genes are TRBV5-1 and TRBJ1-5; 8 nucleotides align to TRBD1. The CDR3 sequence is 15 residues long. Germline CDR1 reads SGHRS; CDR2 reads YFSETQ. V lost 4 bases to trimming and J lost 7 bases; unmatched junction nucleotides: 10. Written as DNA, the CDR3 is TGCGCCAGCAGCCCCCAGGGGGCGCCGGGGCAGCCCCAGCATTTT. The encoded protein is CASSPQGAPGQPQHF. Looking up the rest from reference TRBV5-1 and TRBJ1-5 gives the full variable domain: KAGVTQTPRYLIKTRGQQVTLSCSPISGHRSVSWYQQTPGQGLQFLFEYFSETQRNKGNFPGRFSGRQFSNSRSEMNVSTLELGDSALYLCASSPQGAPGQPQHFGDGTRLSIL.

The CDR3 spells CASSISGVNSPLHF. The CDR3 nucleotides read TGTGCCAGTAGTATTTCAGGGGTAAATTCACCCCTCCACTTT. This sequence joins TRBV19 and TRBJ1-6, with a tentative D call TRBD1 (6 bases). Per germline, CDR1 LNHDA and CDR2 SQIVND (reference sequence). The CDR3 sequence is 14 residues long. Deletions cut 3 bases from V and 7 bases from J, with 10 bases between.

V gene TRBV5-5 combines with J gene TRBJ2-1; D gene uncertain. This CDR3 has 15 residues. V dropped 0 bases and J dropped 6 bases, with 13 bases sitting between them. Germline loops: CDR1 SGHKS, CDR2 YYEKEE (reference sequence). CDR3 loop: CASSLDPSRINEQFF. In nucleotides, the CDR3 is TGTGCCAGCAGCTTGGATCCGAGCAGGATCAATGAGCAGTTCTTC. Using reference TRBV5-5 and TRBJ2-1 for the parts outside the CDR3, the full variable domain is DAGVTQSPTHLIKTRGQQVTLRCSPISGHKSVSWYQQVLGQGPQFIFQYYEKEERGRGNFPDRFSARQFPNYSSELNVNALLLGDSALYLCASSLDPSRINEQFFGPGTRLTVL.

J is TRBJ1-1 and V is TRBV19, with D tentatively TRBD1 (6 bases). Germline CDR1 is LNHDA and CDR2 is SQIVND (reference sequence). This CDR3 spans 12 amino acids. V was cut by 4 bases and J by 5 bases, with 8 bases left in between. CDR3 nucleotide sequence: TGTGCCAGTAGTAGCCAGGGGACTGAAGCTTTCTTT. It codes for CASSSQGTEAFF.

The chain combines TRBV3-1 (or the pseudogene TRBV3-2) with TRBJ2-1; 12 bases fit TRBD2. The CDR3 is made up of 14 amino acids. Germline V gene data show CDR1 as LGHDT and CDR2 as YNNKEL (reference sequence). V was pared by 0 bases and J by 14 bases, with 5 bases of the junction left unmatched. The CDR3: CASSQDLAGGRKFF. CDR3 DNA: TGTGCCAGCAGCCAAGATCTAGCGGGAGGGCGGAAGTTCTTC.

The rearrangement links TRBV18 to TRBJ2-1; no clear D gene. The CDR3 is made up of 13 amino acids. Between the trimmed V and J ends, which lost 1 base and 5 bases, there was a span of 6 bases. The germline V gene encodes CDR1 KGHSH and CDR2 LQKENI. The CDR3 DNA reads as TGTGCCAGCTCACCACGGCAGGACAATGAGCAGTTCTTC. It encodes CASSPRQDNEQFF. Supplemented by reference TRBV18 and TRBJ2-1, the full variable domain reads NAGVMQNPRHLVRRRGQEARLRCSPMKGHSHVYWYRQLPEEGLKFMVYLQKENIIDESGMPKERFSAEFPKEGPSILRIQQVVRGDSAAYFCASSPRQDNEQFFGPGTRLTVL.

This chain connects TRBV29-1 to TRBJ2-7; D is unresolved. Per germline, CDR1 SQVTM and CDR2 ANQGSEA. CDR3 size: 13 residues. V lost 4 bases to trimming and J lost 1 base, with 11 bases between them. CDR3 loop: CSVVAWNSYEQYF. CDR3 DNA: TGCAGCGTTGTAGCATGGAATTCCTACGAGCAGTACTTC.

In DNA form, the CDR3 reads TGTGCCAGTAGTATCACTAGCGGGGGGGAGACCCAGTACTTC. This translates into CASSITSGGETQYF. This sequence joins TRBV19 and TRBJ2-5; 12 bases fit TRBD2. With 3 bases clipped from V and 5 bases from J, the junction kept 1 base outside the gene matches. Germline CDR1 is LNHDA and CDR2 is SQIVND (reference sequence). The CDR3 contains 14 residues.